This TCR beta chain was identified in a study of spatial heterogeneity in lung cancer. Study context: The donor group consisted of over 55 patients who had untreated, early-stage non-small cell lung cancer. Where available, sequencing covered follow-up PBMC samples, taken at a median of roughly 22 months after resection. Study findings and constraints: The study found ubiquitous expanded tumor TCRs in blood more at resection than follow-up.

This clonotype occurred a few times. Its cognate antigen is unknown. Each molecule of TCR cDNA was tagged with one unique molecular identifier. TCRdb re-derived calls from the 5' RACE reads in MiXCR, one entry per CDR3 protein. The table lists tens of thousands of distinct CDR3 sequences, 4.5% to 7.5% of them singletons, with 20% to 25% in the top ten. Described time point: blood at routine non-recurrence follow-up after resection. Whole RNA was taken from tumor, nontumor lung or frozen PBMC; it was then sequenced unsorted. With 2 bases clipped from V and 6 bases from J, the junction kept 10 bases outside the gene matches. The V gene's germline CDR1 is DFQATT and CDR2 SNEGSKA (reference sequence). The CDR3 covers 15 residues.

The TCR originated in a male donor with early-stage non-small cell lung cancer. The starting material was PBMCs, obtained at follow-up. The chain joins TRBV20-1 to TRBJ1-5, with TRBD1 identical over 7 bases. As DNA, the CDR3 is TGCAGTGCTAGAAACCCGGGAGGGGGCCGTCAGCCCCAGCATTTT. This codes for CSARNPGGGRQPQHF.